The clone carrying this T cell receptor (beta chain) was recorded at least ten times. No antigen is known for it. The data derive from a study of T cell repertoires in cytomegalovirus infection. Overall study: Use of recently identified HLA-C-restricted and well-studied HLA-B-restricted CMV epitopes was part of the study. Public TCR beta signatures were indicative of both CMV infection and a matching HLA type.

TCRdb processed the reads anew with MiXCR; each CDR3 protein has one entry. Found here are some 700,000 distinct CDR3 sequences, roughly 36% of them singletons; the top ten hold about 20%. CDR3 length: 17 amino acids. V trimming: 5 bases; J trimming: 0 bases; junction bases outside the gene matches: 9. CDR1 and CDR2 from the germline V gene are SGHVS and FQNEAQ. This specimen was cultured PBMCs, taken from culture after CMV antigen stimulation. The sequence came from a human donor in good health (CMV status not recorded). Some clones in this sample may be carry-over from other donors' samples. V usage is TRBV7-8 and J usage is TRBJ2-1; 8 nucleotides align to TRBD2. The CDR3 DNA reads TGTGCCAGCAGCCGCCGGGGGGGCGGGGTCTCCTACAATGAGCAGTTCTTC. This encodes CASSRRGGGVSYNEQFF. Using reference TRBV7-8 and TRBJ2-1 for the parts outside the CDR3, the full variable domain is GAGVSQSPRYKVAKRGQDVALRCDPISGHVSLFWYQQALGQGPEFLTYFQNEAQLDKSGLPSDRFFAERPEGSVSTLKIQRTQQEDSAVYLCASSRRGGGVSYNEQFFGPGTRLTVL.